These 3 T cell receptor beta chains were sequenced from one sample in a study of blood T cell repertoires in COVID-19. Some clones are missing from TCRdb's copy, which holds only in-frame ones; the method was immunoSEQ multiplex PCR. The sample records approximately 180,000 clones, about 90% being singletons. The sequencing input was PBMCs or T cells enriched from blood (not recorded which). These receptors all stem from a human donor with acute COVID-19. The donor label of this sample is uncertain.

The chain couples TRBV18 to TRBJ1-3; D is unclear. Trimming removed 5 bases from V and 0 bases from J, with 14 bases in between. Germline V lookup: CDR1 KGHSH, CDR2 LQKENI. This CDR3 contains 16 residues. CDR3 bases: TGTGCCAGCTCAGCAATTGCGGCCGTCTCTGGAAACACCATATATTTT. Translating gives CASSAIAAVSGNTIYF.

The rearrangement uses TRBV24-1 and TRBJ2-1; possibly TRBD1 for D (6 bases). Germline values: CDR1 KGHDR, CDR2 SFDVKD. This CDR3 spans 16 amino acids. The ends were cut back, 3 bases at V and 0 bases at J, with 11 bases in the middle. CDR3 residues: CATSDPQGYSYNEQFF. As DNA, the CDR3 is TGTGCCACCAGTGATCCTCAGGGGTACTCCTACAATGAGCAGTTCTTC.

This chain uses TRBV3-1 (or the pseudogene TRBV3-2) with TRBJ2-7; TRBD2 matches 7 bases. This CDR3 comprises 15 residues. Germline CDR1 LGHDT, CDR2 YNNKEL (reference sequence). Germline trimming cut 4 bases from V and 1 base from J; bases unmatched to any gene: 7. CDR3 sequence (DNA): TGTGCCAGCAGCCTAGGACTAGTCGGGTCCTACGAGCAGTACTTC. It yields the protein CASSLGLVGSYEQYF.